Ten or more counts support the clone carrying this T cell receptor (beta chain). This entry belongs to a study of T cells after yellow fever vaccination. For the study at large: CD3, CD45RA, CCR7 and CD95 were used to sort EM, EMRA, CM and Tscm memory subsets. General observations from the study: In post-booster samples, most primary-vaccination clones reappeared (about 95% CD4, approximately 91% CD8). A limited proportion of clonotypes was detected within both the CD4 and CD8 compartments.

Each CDR3 protein gets one entry after TCRdb re-called the 5' RACE reads with MiXCR. The data show about 50,000 distinct CDR3 sequences, 5% to 6.5% seen once. The junction had 12 bases not matched to a gene; V was cut back by 0 bases and J by 5 bases. CDR3 length equals 18 residues. The germline gives CDR1 SGHTA, CDR2 FQGNSA. The J gene is TRBJ2-5, the V gene TRBV7-2; 10 bases are shared with TRBD2. The source was PBMCs, either bulk or a sorted T-cell subset (CD4+, CD8+, memory, or dextramer-sorted; not recorded which), collected on the day of the yellow fever booster vaccination. The sequence derives from a man aged 18 to 29 who received the YFV17D yellow fever vaccine. CDR3 loop: CASSLAGAGGPRLETQYF. As DNA, the CDR3 is TGTGCCAGCAGCTTAGCTGGAGCGGGGGGGCCGAGGCTGGAGACCCAGTACTTC.